Presented here are 23 T cell receptor beta chains from one specimen sequenced in a study of T cell responses to AZD1222 COVID-19 vaccine. Profiled with immunoSEQ multiplex PCR; TCRdb holds only in-frame clones, not every one. The sample contains under 150,000 clones, around nine tenths of which appear only once. This specimen consisted of peripheral blood, obtained on day 0 of MenACWY control vaccination. All receptors derive from an adult in good health.

V and J are TRBV9 and TRBJ1-2; no clear D gene. Germline V CDR1 and CDR2: SGDLS, YYNGEE. This CDR3 has 12 amino acids. V lost 7 bases to trimming and J lost 7 bases, with 14 bases between them. The CDR3 DNA sequence: TGTGCCAGCGGGGAAGGGTCGGGTGGCTACACCTTC. Encoded protein: CASGEGSGGYTF.

This rearrangement joins TRBV18 to TRBJ2-3, with 8 bases identical to TRBD1. The CDR3 loop spans 16 amino acids. Germline V gives CDR1 KGHSH, CDR2 LQKENI. V gave up 2 bases and J gave up 4 bases; unmatched junction bases: 8. The CDR3 nucleotides are TGTGCCAGCTCACCAGGACAGGGAGGTATGGCAGATACGCAGTATTTT. Residues: CASSPGQGGMADTQYF. Variable domain in full (rest from reference TRBV18 and TRBJ2-3): NAGVMQNPRHLVRRRGQEARLRCSPMKGHSHVYWYRQLPEEGLKFMVYLQKENIIDESGMPKERFSAEFPKEGPSILRIQQVVRGDSAAYFCASSPGQGGMADTQYFGPGTRLTVL.

V gene TRBV12-3 or TRBV12-4 combines with J gene TRBJ1-2, with D perhaps matching TRBD1 (6 bases). Trimming removed 6 bases at V and 8 bases at J, with 13 bases between. The CDR3 runs 12 residues. CDR3 nucleotides: TGTGCCAGCAGCCAGGGGACGGGAGGCTACACCTTC. As protein: CASSQGTGGYTF.

This sequence joins TRBV5-6 and TRBJ1-2; no clear D gene. The V end was cut by 5 bases, the J end by 4 bases, with 15 bases between. Per germline, CDR1 SGHDT and CDR2 YYEEEE. The CDR3 runs 14 residues. The CDR3 DNA follows: TGTGCCAGCAGTATCGCCGGGGTGGTCTATGGCTACACCTTC. It encodes CASSIAGVVYGYTF. Combining the CDR3 with reference TRBV5-6 and TRBJ1-2 gives the whole variable domain DAGVTQSPTHLIKTRGQQVTLRCSPKSGHDTVSWYQQALGQGPQFIFQYYEEEERQRGNFPDRFSGHQFPNYSSELNVNALLLGDSALYLCASSIAGVVYGYTFGSGTRLTVV.

The J gene is TRBJ1-5, the V gene TRBV28, with D perhaps TRBD1 (5 bases). The CDR3 spans 15 residues. V lost 3 bases to trimming and J lost 3 bases, with 12 bases between them. Germline V gives CDR1 MDHEN, CDR2 SYDVKM. Here the CDR3 DNA reads TGTGCCAGCAGTTTTTCAAGCAGGGTCAATCAGCCCCAGCATTTT. It specifies CASSFSSRVNQPQHF.

This clone was picked up one time. The V gene is TRBV7-3, the J gene TRBJ2-2; 15 nucleotides align to TRBD2. Looked up from germline, CDR1 is SGHTA and CDR2 is FQGTGA. Trimming took 3 bases from V and 5 from J; bases not matched to a gene: 10. This CDR3 spans 19 amino acids. The CDR3 DNA follows: TGTGCCAGCAGCTTTTCCGGACTAGCGGGGGGGCCGCGGACCGGGGAGCTGTTTTTT. Translated, it gives CASSFSGLAGGPRTGELFF.

The chain joins TRBV7-9 to TRBJ1-1; weak D call: TRBD1 (5 bases). V was pared by 0 bases and J by 1 base, with 12 bases between. The CDR3 sequence is 16 residues long. The germline V gene has CDR1 SEHNR and CDR2 FQNEAQ (reference sequence). The CDR3 DNA follows: TGTGCCAGCAGCTTAGCGCTCTCCAGGGAGAACACTGAAGCTTTCTTT. Amino acids: CASSLALSRENTEAFF. The full variable domain, completed using reference TRBV7-9 and TRBJ1-1, is DTGVSQNPRHKITKRGQNVTFRCDPISEHNRLYWYRQTLGQGPEFLTYFQNEAQLEKSRLLSDRFSAERPKGSFSTLEIQRTEQGDSAMYLCASSLALSRENTEAFFGQGTRLTVV.

V and J are TRBV27 and TRBJ1-1; 9 bases line up with TRBD1. This CDR3 spans 16 amino acids. Looked up from germline, CDR1 is MNHEY and CDR2 is SMNVEV (reference sequence). J was trimmed by 5 bases and V by 5 bases; bases with no gene match: 12. This CDR3 reads CASSPHLDRGVTEAFF. The CDR3 DNA follows: TGTGCCAGCAGTCCGCACCTAGACAGGGGGGTAACTGAAGCTTTCTTT.

The chain uses TRBV6-4 and TRBJ2-7, with no clear D. Germline CDR1 and CDR2: MRHNA and SNTAGT. The CDR3 length is 13 residues. With 5 bases removed from V and 4 bases from J, the gap between germline ends came to 12 bases. CDR3: CASSPGPTYEQYF. The CDR3, as DNA: TGTGCCAGCAGTCCGGGCCCCACTTACGAGCAGTACTTC.

V is TRBV6-6 and J is TRBJ1-5; D remains ambiguous. The germline V gene encodes CDR1 MNHNY and CDR2 SVGAGI (reference sequence). This CDR3 contains 15 residues. Trimming pared 2 bases from V and 7 bases from J, leaving 15 bases between. The chain's CDR3 is CASSYTKGVRQPQHF. In DNA, the CDR3 is TGTGCCAGCAGTTACACAAAGGGCGTTCGGCAGCCCCAGCATTTT.

The chain links TRBV25-1 to TRBJ1-4, with 10 positions matching TRBD1. J gave up 12 bases and V 9 bases, and 10 bases lay outside the gene matches. CDR3 length: 13 residues. CDR1 and CDR2 (germline): MGHDK, SYGVNS. This CDR3 is CASGTGEVQELFF. DNA of the CDR3: TGTGCCAGTGGGACAGGGGAGGTTCAGGAACTGTTTTTT.

The V call is TRBV6-5, the J call TRBJ1-2; no clear D. The CDR3 is 13 residues long. Deletions cut 4 bases from V and 8 bases from J, with 14 bases between. Per germline, CDR1 MNHEY and CDR2 SVGAGI. The CDR3 spells CASSWDPREGYTF. The CDR3 DNA is TGTGCCAGCAGTTGGGATCCCAGAGAGGGCTACACCTTC.

This rearrangement joins TRBV28 to TRBJ2-7, with 13 bases that match TRBD2. V lost 2 bases to trimming and J lost 5 bases; unmatched junction nucleotides: 0. CDR3 length equals 14 residues. From germline, CDR1 is MDHEN and CDR2 SYDVKM. The CDR3 reads CASSLGLAGDEQYF. CDR3 DNA: TGTGCCAGCAGTTTAGGACTAGCGGGAGACGAGCAGTACTTC. Complete variable domain (other parts from reference TRBV28 and TRBJ2-7): DVKVTQSSRYLVKRTGEKVFLECVQDMDHENMFWYRQDPGLGLRLIYFSYDVKMKEKGDIPEGYSVSREKKERFSLILESASTNQTSMYLCASSLGLAGDEQYFGPGTRLTVT.

The chain recombines TRBV5-1 with TRBJ2-1; 12 bases align to TRBD1. The germline gives CDR1 SGHRS, CDR2 YFSETQ. The V segment lost 4 bases and the J segment 9 bases; nucleotides outside the gene matches: 8. The CDR3 extends over 15 amino acids. This CDR3 is CASSRSGTGGFEQFF. The CDR3, as DNA: TGCGCCAGCAGCAGGTCGGGGACAGGGGGCTTTGAGCAGTTCTTC. The complete variable domain, with remaining parts taken from reference TRBV5-1 and TRBJ2-1, reads KAGVTQTPRYLIKTRGQQVTLSCSPISGHRSVSWYQQTPGQGLQFLFEYFSETQRNKGNFPGRFSGRQFSNSRSEMNVSTLELGDSALYLCASSRSGTGGFEQFFGPGTRLTVL.

The chain carries TRBV7-9 and TRBJ2-2; 7 bases are shared with TRBD2. The CDR3 loop spans 17 amino acids. Looked up from germline, CDR1 is SEHNR and CDR2 is FQNEAQ (reference sequence). The V and J ends lost 1 base and 2 bases, in that order; junction bases with no gene match: 7. The CDR3 DNA reads TGTGCCAGCAGCTTAGTTGGCGGGAGTCGTAACACCGGGGAGCTGTTTTTT. It yields the protein CASSLVGGSRNTGELFF.

The CDR3 DNA reads as TGCGCCAGCAGCTCGGGACCTGGAAACACCATATATTTT. Translated, it gives CASSSGPGNTIYF. V and J are TRBV5-1 and TRBJ1-3, with D perhaps matching TRBD1 (5 bases). The CDR3 has 13 amino acids. Between the trimmed V and J ends, which lost 3 bases and 2 bases, there was a span of 6 bases. The germline V gene has CDR1 SGHRS and CDR2 YFSETQ.

This clone was picked up one time. The V and J genes are TRBV5-4 and TRBJ2-7, with a weak D call TRBD2 (5 bases). In germline, CDR1 is SGHNT, CDR2 YYREEE (reference sequence). V gave up 2 bases and J gave up 3 bases, with 12 bases separating them. This CDR3 has 14 amino acids. The CDR3 DNA is TGTGCCAGCAGCTTAGAGGGTGTCAGCTACGAGCAGTACTTC. Amino acids: CASSLEGVSYEQYF.

The chain has TRBV27 and TRBJ2-1; TRBD2 agrees at 12 bases. Germline V gene lookup returns CDR1 MNHEY and CDR2 SMNVEV (reference sequence). With V trimmed by 6 bases and J by 1 base, 13 bases remained unmatched. This CDR3 has 19 residues. This CDR3 is CASSFPTSGRRVSYNEQFF. The CDR3 DNA is TGTGCCAGCAGCTTTCCGACTAGCGGGAGAAGGGTATCCTACAATGAGCAGTTCTTC.

This rearrangement joins TRBV6-5 to TRBJ2-1; 11 bases agree with TRBD2. Trimming at V came to 10 bases and at J to 6 bases, leaving 8 bases not matched to a gene. Germline V gives CDR1 MNHEY, CDR2 SVGAGI. CDR3 length: 14 amino acids. The CDR3 sequence: CANAPSGRINEQFF. The CDR3, as DNA: TGTGCCAACGCCCCTAGCGGGAGGATCAATGAGCAGTTCTTC.

CDR3 protein: CAISDGGMGNQPQHF. The CDR3 DNA is TGTGCCATCAGTGATGGGGGAATGGGCAATCAGCCCCAGCATTTT. The J gene is TRBJ1-5, the V gene TRBV10-3, with D maybe TRBD1 (5 bases). This CDR3 has 15 residues. Germline CDR1 reads ENHRY; CDR2 reads SYGVKD. V gave up 3 bases and J gave up 2 bases, with 11 bases separating them.

V usage is TRBV10-3 and J usage is TRBJ1-1; the match to TRBD1 covers 7 bases. V was clipped by 6 bases and J by 0 bases; unmatched bases: 4. Germline CDR1 reads ENHRY; CDR2 reads SYGVKD. The CDR3 loop spans 14 amino acids. Here the CDR3 reads CAIRNGQVNTEAFF. The CDR3 region has the DNA TGTGCCATCAGAAACGGACAGGTGAACACTGAAGCTTTCTTT.

V and J are TRBV30 and TRBJ1-1, with D possibly matching TRBD1 (5 bases). The CDR3 consists of 13 residues. Germline CDR1 and CDR2: GTSNPN and SVGIG (reference sequence). The V and J ends lost 2 bases and 6 bases respectively, with 13 bases between them. Here the CDR3 reads CAWSLTWDAEAFF. CDR3 nucleotides: TGTGCCTGGAGTCTTACATGGGACGCTGAAGCTTTCTTT.

This chain connects TRBV9 to TRBJ1-1; TRBD1 matches 10 bases. The length of the CDR3 is 17 residues. Trimming cost V 2 bases and J 1 base; bases outside gene matches: 8. The germline gives CDR1 SGDLS, CDR2 YYNGEE. CDR3 sequence (DNA): TGTGCCAGCAGCGTGCCGGGACAGGGGAGAGGGAACACTGAAGCTTTCTTT. This translates into CASSVPGQGRGNTEAFF.